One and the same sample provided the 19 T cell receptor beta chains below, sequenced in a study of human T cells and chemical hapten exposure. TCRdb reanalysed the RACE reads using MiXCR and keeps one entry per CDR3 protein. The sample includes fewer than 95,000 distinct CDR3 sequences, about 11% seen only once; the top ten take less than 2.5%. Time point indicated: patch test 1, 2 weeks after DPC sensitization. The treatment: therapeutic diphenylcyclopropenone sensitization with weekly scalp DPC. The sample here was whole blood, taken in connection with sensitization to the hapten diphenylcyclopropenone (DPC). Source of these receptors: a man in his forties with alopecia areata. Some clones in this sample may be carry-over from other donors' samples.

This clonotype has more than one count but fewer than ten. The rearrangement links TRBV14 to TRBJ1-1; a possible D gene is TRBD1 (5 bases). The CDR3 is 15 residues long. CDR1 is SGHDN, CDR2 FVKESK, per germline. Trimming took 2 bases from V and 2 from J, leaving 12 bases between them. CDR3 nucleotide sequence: TGTGCCAGCAGCCAATATATGGGGGTTAACACTGAAGCTTTCTTT. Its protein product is CASSQYMGVNTEAFF.

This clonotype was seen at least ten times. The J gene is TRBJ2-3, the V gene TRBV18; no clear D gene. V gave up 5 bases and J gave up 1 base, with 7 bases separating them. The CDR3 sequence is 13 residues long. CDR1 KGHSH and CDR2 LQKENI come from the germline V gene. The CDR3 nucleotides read TGTGCCAGCTCATTCTCCCGCACAGATACGCAGTATTTT. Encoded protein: CASSFSRTDTQYF. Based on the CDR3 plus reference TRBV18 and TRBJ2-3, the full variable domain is NAGVMQNPRHLVRRRGQEARLRCSPMKGHSHVYWYRQLPEEGLKFMVYLQKENIIDESGMPKERFSAEFPKEGPSILRIQQVVRGDSAAYFCASSFSRTDTQYFGPGTRLTVL.

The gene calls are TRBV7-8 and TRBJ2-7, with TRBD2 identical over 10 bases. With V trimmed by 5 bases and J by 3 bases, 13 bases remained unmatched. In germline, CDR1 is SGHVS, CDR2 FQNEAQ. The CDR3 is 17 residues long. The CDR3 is CASSRKLTGTSVYEQYF. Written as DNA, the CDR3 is TGTGCCAGCAGCCGTAAATTGACGGGGACTAGCGTCTACGAGCAGTACTTC.

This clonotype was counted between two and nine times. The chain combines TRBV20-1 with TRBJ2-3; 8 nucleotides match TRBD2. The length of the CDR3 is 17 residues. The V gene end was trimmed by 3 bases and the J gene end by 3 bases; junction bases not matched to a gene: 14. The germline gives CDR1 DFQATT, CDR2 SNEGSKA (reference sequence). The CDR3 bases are TGCAGTGCTAGCCCCCCGACCGGGAGGGTTGGGACAGATACGCAGTATTTT. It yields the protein CSASPPTGRVGTDTQYF.

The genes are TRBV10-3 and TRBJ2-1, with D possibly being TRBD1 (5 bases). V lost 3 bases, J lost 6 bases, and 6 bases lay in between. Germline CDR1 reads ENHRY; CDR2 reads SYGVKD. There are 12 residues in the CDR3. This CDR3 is CAISDQGNEQFF. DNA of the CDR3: TGTGCCATCAGTGACCAGGGCAATGAGCAGTTCTTC.

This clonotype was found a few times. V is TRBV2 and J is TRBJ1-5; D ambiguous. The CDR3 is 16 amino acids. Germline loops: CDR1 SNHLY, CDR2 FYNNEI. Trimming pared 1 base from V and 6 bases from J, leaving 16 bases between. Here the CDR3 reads CASSEGLSGRGQPQHF. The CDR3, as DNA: TGTGCCAGCAGTGAAGGTTTATCGGGGAGAGGTCAGCCCCAGCATTTT.

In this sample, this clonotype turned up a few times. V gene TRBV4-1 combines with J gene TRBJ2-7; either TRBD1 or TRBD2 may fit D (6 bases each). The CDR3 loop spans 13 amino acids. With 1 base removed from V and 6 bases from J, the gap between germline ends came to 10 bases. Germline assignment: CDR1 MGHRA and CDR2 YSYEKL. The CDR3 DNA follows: TGCGCCAGCAGCCAAGGGGGGGCTGCCGAGCAGTACGTC. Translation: CASSQGGAAEQYV.

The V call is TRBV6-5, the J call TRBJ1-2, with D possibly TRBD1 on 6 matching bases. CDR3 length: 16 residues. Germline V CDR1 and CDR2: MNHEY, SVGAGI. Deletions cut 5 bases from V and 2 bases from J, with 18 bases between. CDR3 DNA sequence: TGTGCCAGCAGTCCCTATTTCAGGGGCCAAAACTATGGCTACACCTTC. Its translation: CASSPYFRGQNYGYTF.

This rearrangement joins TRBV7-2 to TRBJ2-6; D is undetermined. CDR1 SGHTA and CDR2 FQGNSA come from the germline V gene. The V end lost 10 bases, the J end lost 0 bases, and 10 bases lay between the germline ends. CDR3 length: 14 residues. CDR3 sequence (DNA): TGTGCCACTGAGACTCGCTCTGGGGCCAACGTCCTGACTTTC. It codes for CATETRSGANVLTF.

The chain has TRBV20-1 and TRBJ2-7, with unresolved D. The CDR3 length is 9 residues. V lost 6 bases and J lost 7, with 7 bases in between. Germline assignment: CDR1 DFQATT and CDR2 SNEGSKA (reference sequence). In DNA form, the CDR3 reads TGCAGTGCATCCTGGGAGCAGTACTTC. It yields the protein CSASWEQYF.

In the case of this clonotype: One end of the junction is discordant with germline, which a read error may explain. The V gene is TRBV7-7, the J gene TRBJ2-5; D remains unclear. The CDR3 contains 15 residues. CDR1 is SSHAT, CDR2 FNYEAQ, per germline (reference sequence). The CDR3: CASSLGEGGQETQYF. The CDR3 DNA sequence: TGTGCTAGCAGCTTAGGAGAAGGCGGTCAAGAGACCCAGTACTTC.

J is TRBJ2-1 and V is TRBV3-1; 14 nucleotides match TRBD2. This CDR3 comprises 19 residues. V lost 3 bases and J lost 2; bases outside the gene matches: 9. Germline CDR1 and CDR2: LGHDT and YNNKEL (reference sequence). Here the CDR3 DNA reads TGTGCCAGCAGCCACCCGACTAGCGGGAGGGTAGGAACCTACAATGAGCAGTTCTTC. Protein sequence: CASSHPTSGRVGTYNEQFF.

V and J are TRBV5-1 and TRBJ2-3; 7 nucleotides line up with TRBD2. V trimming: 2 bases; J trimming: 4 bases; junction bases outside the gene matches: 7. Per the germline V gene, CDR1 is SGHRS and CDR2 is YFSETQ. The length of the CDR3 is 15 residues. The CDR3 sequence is CASSLRLAGADTQYF. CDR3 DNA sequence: TGCGCCAGCAGCTTAAGACTAGCAGGAGCAGATACGCAGTATTTT.

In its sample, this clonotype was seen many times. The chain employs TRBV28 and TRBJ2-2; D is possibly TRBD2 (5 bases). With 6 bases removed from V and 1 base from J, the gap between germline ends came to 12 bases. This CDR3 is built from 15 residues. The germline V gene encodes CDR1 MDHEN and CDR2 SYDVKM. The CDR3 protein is CASRIGSRNTGELFF. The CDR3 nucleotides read TGTGCCAGCAGAATAGGGAGTCGGAACACCGGGGAGCTGTTTTTT.

CDR3 region: CASSQLGTSGRIDTQYF. CDR3 DNA: TGCGCCAGCAGCCAACTTGGGACTAGCGGGAGAATAGATACGCAGTATTTT. The chain uses TRBV4-1 and TRBJ2-3, with 14 bases matching TRBD2. Germline V gene lookup returns CDR1 MGHRA and CDR2 YSYEKL. V trimming: 2 bases; J trimming: 5 bases; junction bases outside the gene matches: 6. This CDR3 region has 17 residues.

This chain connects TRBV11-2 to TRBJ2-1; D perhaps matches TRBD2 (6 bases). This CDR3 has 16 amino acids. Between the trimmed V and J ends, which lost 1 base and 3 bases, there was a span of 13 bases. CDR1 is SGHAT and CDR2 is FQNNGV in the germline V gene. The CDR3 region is CASSLVGGKFYNEQFF. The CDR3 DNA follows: TGTGCCAGCAGCTTAGTTGGGGGGAAATTCTACAATGAGCAGTTCTTC.

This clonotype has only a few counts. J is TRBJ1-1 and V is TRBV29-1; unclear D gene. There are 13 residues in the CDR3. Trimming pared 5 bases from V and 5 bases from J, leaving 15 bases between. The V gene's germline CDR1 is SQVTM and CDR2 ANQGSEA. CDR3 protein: CSVYSRQSTEAFF. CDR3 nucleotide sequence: TGCAGCGTTTATAGCCGGCAGTCTACTGAAGCTTTCTTT.

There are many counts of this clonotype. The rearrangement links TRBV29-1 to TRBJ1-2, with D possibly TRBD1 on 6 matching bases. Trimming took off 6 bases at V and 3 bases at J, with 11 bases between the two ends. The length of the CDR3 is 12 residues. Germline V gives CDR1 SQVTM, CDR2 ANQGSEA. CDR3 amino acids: CSVVQGDYGYTF. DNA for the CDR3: TGCAGCGTGGTACAGGGCGACTATGGCTACACCTTC.

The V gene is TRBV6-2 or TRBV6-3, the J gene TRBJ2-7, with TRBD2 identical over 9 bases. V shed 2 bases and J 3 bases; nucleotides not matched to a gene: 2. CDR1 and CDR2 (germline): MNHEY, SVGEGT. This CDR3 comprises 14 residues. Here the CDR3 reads CASSYGGGVYEQYF. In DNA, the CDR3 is TGTGCCAGCAGTTACGGCGGGGGGGTCTACGAGCAGTACTTC.